One and the same sample provided the 27 T cell receptor beta chains below, sequenced in a study of cytomegalovirus exposure and HLA in healthy donors. Method: immunoSEQ multiplex PCR; TCRdb's copy keeps in-frame clones and lacks some. The data show hundreds of thousands of clones, over 75% seen once. Sequenced input: PBMCs. The receptor set was obtained from a woman in her late teens or twenties in good health and CMV-seronegative.

This chain joins TRBV2 and TRBJ2-1; no definite D call. This CDR3 has 10 residues. CDR1 is SNHLY, CDR2 FYNNEI, per germline. V was cut by 4 bases and J by 9 bases, with 4 bases left in between. CDR3 in amino acids: CASSAGEQFF. CDR3 bases: TGTGCCAGCAGTGCGGGTGAGCAGTTCTTC.

The genes are TRBV29-1 and TRBJ2-1, with 12 bases fitting TRBD2. This CDR3 is 16 amino acids long. Germline V gene lookup returns CDR1 SQVTM and CDR2 ANQGSEA. Trimming took 7 bases from V and 6 from J; bases not matched to a gene: 13. The CDR3, as DNA: TGCAGCGCCGCCGGGCTGACTAGCGGGAGCCCCAATGAGCAGTTCTTC. It encodes CSAAGLTSGSPNEQFF.

This clone is a singleton in its sample. The chain links TRBV14 to TRBJ2-3; D is perhaps TRBD2 (6 bases). Per the germline V gene, CDR1 is SGHDN and CDR2 is FVKESK. This CDR3 spans 16 amino acids. With 5 bases removed from V and 0 bases from J, the gap between germline ends came to 15 bases. The CDR3 DNA is TGTGCCAGCAGCTCCCACCCGGGACTTAGCACAGATACGCAGTATTTT. It is translated as CASSSHPGLSTDTQYF.

The V gene is TRBV12-5, the J gene TRBJ2-5; a possible D gene is TRBD1 (5 bases). This CDR3 spans 11 amino acids. Looked up from germline, CDR1 is LGHNT and CDR2 is FRNRAP. With 0 bases removed from V and 9 bases from J, the gap between germline ends came to 5 bases. The CDR3 loop reads CASGLVGAQYF. CDR3 nucleotide sequence: TGTGCTAGTGGTTTGGTAGGGGCCCAGTACTTC.

The V call is TRBV28, the J call TRBJ2-1, with 7 bases identical to TRBD2. CDR1 is MDHEN and CDR2 is SYDVKM in the germline V gene. The V and J ends lost 3 bases and 5 bases, in that order; junction bases with no gene match: 7. The CDR3 is 15 residues long. CDR3 DNA sequence: TGTGCCAGCAGTTTCGGACTAGTTGAGGACAATGAGCAGTTCTTC. The encoded protein is CASSFGLVEDNEQFF.

V and J are TRBV28 and TRBJ2-7, with a tentative D call TRBD1 (6 bases). This CDR3 comprises 14 residues. Trimming removed 5 bases at V and 3 bases at J, with 14 bases between. Germline V gene lookup returns CDR1 MDHEN and CDR2 SYDVKM. The CDR3 sequence: CASSDLTGLYEQYF. The CDR3 DNA reads as TGTGCCAGCAGTGACCTGACAGGACTCTACGAGCAGTACTTC.

The chain carries TRBV10-3 and TRBJ1-1; TRBD1 might be the D (5 bases). The germline V gene encodes CDR1 ENHRY and CDR2 SYGVKD. The CDR3 is 14 residues long. The V end was cut by 4 bases, the J end by 3 bases, with 12 bases between. The CDR3 spells CAISGRIRDTEAFF. The CDR3 DNA is TGTGCCATCAGTGGACGGATCAGGGACACTGAAGCTTTCTTT.

The chain links TRBV5-6 to TRBJ1-3; 8 nucleotides align to TRBD1. The trim removed 2 bases at V and 1 base at J, leaving 8 bases unmatched. The CDR3 extends over 17 amino acids. CDR1 is SGHDT, CDR2 YYEEEE, per germline. The CDR3 nucleotides are TGTGCCAGCAGCTTCCCTGACAGGGGCCGGTCTGGAAACACCATATATTTT. It specifies CASSFPDRGRSGNTIYF.

This clone was seen only a few times. V usage is TRBV28 and J usage is TRBJ1-1, with unresolved D. Looked up from germline, CDR1 is MDHEN and CDR2 is SYDVKM. V was pared by 1 base and J by 8 bases, with 11 bases between. The CDR3 has 13 amino acids. CDR3 loop: CASSLFYQREAFF. The CDR3 coding sequence is TGTGCCAGCAGTTTATTCTACCAACGGGAAGCTTTCTTT.

The chain has TRBV6-5 and TRBJ2-7; TRBD1 is a possible D gene (6 bases). Germline V gene lookup returns CDR1 MNHEY and CDR2 SVGAGI. The CDR3 extends over 16 amino acids. The V end lost 0 bases, the J end lost 0 bases, and 12 bases lay between the germline ends. The CDR3 bases are TGTGCCAGCAGTTACTCTTTCGGACAGAGCTCCTACGAGCAGTACTTC. Its protein product is CASSYSFGQSSYEQYF.

The chain combines TRBV5-1 with TRBJ1-1; D not certain. Trimming stripped 0 bases from V and 6 bases from J, with 6 bases between. The CDR3 has 12 amino acids. Looked up from germline, CDR1 is SGHRS and CDR2 is YFSETQ. The CDR3 coding sequence is TGCGCCAGCAGCTTGGGTAGCGCTGAAGCTTTCTTT. It encodes CASSLGSAEAFF.

This chain's CDR3 is CATSIHPLAGVPYEQYF. The CDR3 DNA sequence: TGTGCCACCAGCATCCACCCCCTAGCGGGAGTTCCCTACGAGCAGTACTTC. The chain is built from TRBV15 and TRBJ2-7; 10 nucleotides line up with TRBD2. The germline V gene encodes CDR1 LNHNV and CDR2 YYDKDF (reference sequence). There are 17 residues in the CDR3. V shed 4 bases and J 2 bases; nucleotides not matched to a gene: 11. Filled out from reference TRBV15 and TRBJ2-7, the complete variable domain reads DAMVIQNPRYQVTQFGKPVTLSCSQTLNHNVMYWYQQKSSQAPKLLFHYYDKDFNNEADTPDNFQSRRPNTSFCFLDIRSPGLGDTAMYLCATSIHPLAGVPYEQYFGPGTRLTVT.

The V call is TRBV4-3, the J call TRBJ2-7; TRBD1 matches at 10 bases. The CDR3 covers 15 residues. With V trimmed by 4 bases and J by 1 base, 4 bases remained unmatched. Germline CDR1 reads LGHNA; CDR2 reads YSLEER. CDR3 sequence: CASSPGQGISYEQYF. Written as DNA, the CDR3 is TGCGCCAGCAGCCCGGGACAGGGGATATCCTACGAGCAGTACTTC.

This chain links TRBV9 with TRBJ2-5, with 10 bases fitting TRBD2. V was pared by 2 bases and J by 5 bases, with 9 bases of the junction left unmatched. The length of the CDR3 is 16 residues. Per the germline V gene, CDR1 is SGDLS and CDR2 is YYNGEE. The CDR3 spells CASSVTSGYNMETQYF. Written as DNA, the CDR3 is TGTGCCAGCAGCGTGACTAGCGGGTATAATATGGAGACCCAGTACTTC.

The chain uses TRBV27 and TRBJ2-1; 9 nucleotides line up with TRBD2. The junction had 13 bases not matched to a gene; V was cut back by 2 bases and J by 5 bases. In germline, CDR1 is MNHEY, CDR2 SMNVEV (reference sequence). The length of the CDR3 is 18 residues. CDR3 in amino acids: CASSLLFRIAGDNNEQFF. CDR3 nucleotide sequence: TGTGCCAGCAGTTTACTTTTTCGGATAGCGGGGGACAACAATGAGCAGTTCTTC.

The CDR3 region has the DNA TGTGCCAGCAGCGCCCCCGGGAAAGGGCCCACAGATACGCAGTATTTT. Protein sequence: CASSAPGKGPTDTQYF. The J gene is TRBJ2-3, the V gene TRBV7-8; the D gene is possibly TRBD2 (5 bases). The length of the CDR3 is 16 residues. V was pared by 5 bases and J by 2 bases, with 17 bases between. CDR1 SGHVS and CDR2 FQNEAQ come from the germline V gene.

This chain links TRBV5-1 with TRBJ1-2; weak D call: TRBD1 (6 bases). The CDR3 runs 15 residues. Germline CDR1 SGHRS, CDR2 YFSETQ. The V and J ends lost 0 bases and 4 bases respectively, with 13 bases between them. DNA for the CDR3: TGCGCCAGCAGCTTGGAACAGGGTATGGGCTATGGCTACACCTTC. This encodes CASSLEQGMGYGYTF. Using reference TRBV5-1 and TRBJ1-2 for the parts outside the CDR3, the full variable domain is KAGVTQTPRYLIKTRGQQVTLSCSPISGHRSVSWYQQTPGQGLQFLFEYFSETQRNKGNFPGRFSGRQFSNSRSEMNVSTLELGDSALYLCASSLEQGMGYGYTFGSGTRLTVV.

The V and J genes are TRBV27 and TRBJ2-2; D is undetermined. CDR1 and CDR2 from the germline V gene are MNHEY and SMNVEV (reference sequence). The CDR3 contains 13 residues. The V end lost 3 bases, the J end lost 4 bases, and 6 bases lay between the germline ends. The CDR3 sequence: CASSFPSTGELFF. As DNA, the CDR3 is TGTGCCAGCAGTTTCCCTTCCACCGGGGAGCTGTTTTTT.

This chain joins TRBV10-3 and TRBJ1-5; maybe TRBD1 (6 bases). The CDR3 has 13 amino acids. V lost 8 bases to trimming and J lost 4 bases, with 12 bases between them. Germline-derived CDR1 and CDR2 are ENHRY and SYGVKD. The CDR3 nucleotides are TGTGCCATCGGTGCGGACAGAAATCAGCCCCAGCATTTT. It translates to CAIGADRNQPQHF.

This sequence joins TRBV2 and TRBJ2-2; weak D call: TRBD1 (6 bases). The V end lost 7 bases, the J end lost 5 bases, and 11 bases lay between the germline ends. The CDR3 sequence is 13 residues long. The germline V gene encodes CDR1 SNHLY and CDR2 FYNNEI. For the CDR3, the DNA is TGTGCCAGCACCGAGGGGGTAACCGGGGAGCTGTTTTTT. This translates into CASTEGVTGELFF.

Here the CDR3 DNA reads TGTGCCAGCAGCCCCTCTATAGCCGCAGGGGGGTTAGGAAACACCATATATTTT. Translated, it gives CASSPSIAAGGLGNTIYF. The rearrangement uses TRBV5-6 and TRBJ1-3; TRBD1 matches at 7 bases. The CDR3 totals 18 residues. Per germline, CDR1 SGHDT and CDR2 YYEEEE. The V segment lost 4 bases and the J segment 4 bases; nucleotides outside the gene matches: 17.

This chain joins TRBV11-2 and TRBJ2-5, with TRBD2 as a possible D gene (5 bases). CDR1 SGHAT and CDR2 FQNNGV come from the germline V gene. This CDR3 has 16 amino acids. V lost 5 bases, J lost 5 bases, and 21 bases lay in between. The DNA of the CDR3 is TGTGCCAGCAGCCCGCAACTCAGGCGGGTGCCGGAGACCCAGTACTTC. It is translated as CASSPQLRRVPETQYF.

CDR3 in amino acids: CASSRTSGRGEQFF. The DNA of the CDR3 is TGTGCCAGCAGTCGGACTAGCGGGAGGGGCGAGCAGTTCTTC. The V gene is TRBV6-5, the J gene TRBJ2-1, with TRBD2 matching 15 bases. This CDR3 is 14 amino acids long. V was pared by 5 bases and J by 10 bases, with 3 bases of the junction left unmatched. Looked up from germline, CDR1 is MNHEY and CDR2 is SVGAGI.

CDR3 coding DNA: TGTGCCAGCACCTCAGACAGGGATGGCTACACCTTC. Its protein is CASTSDRDGYTF. The chain joins TRBV7-9 to TRBJ1-2; TRBD1 matches at 7 bases. The V segment lost 7 bases and the J segment 6 bases; nucleotides outside the gene matches: 5. Germline CDR1 and CDR2: SEHNR and FQNEAQ (reference sequence). The CDR3 runs 12 residues.

This chain links TRBV9 with TRBJ2-5; TRBD1 is a possible D gene (6 bases). V lost 4 bases and J 9 bases, leaving 16 bases between the germline ends. The CDR3 totals 13 residues. Looked up from germline, CDR1 is SGDLS and CDR2 is YYNGEE. This chain's CDR3 is CASSIKGEQAQYF. CDR3 DNA sequence: TGTGCCAGCAGCATAAAGGGGGAGCAGGCCCAGTACTTC.

J is TRBJ2-7 and V is TRBV5-4, with D perhaps TRBD1 (6 bases). The CDR3 is 14 residues long. Trimming took off 0 bases at V and 2 bases at J, with 9 bases between the two ends. In germline, CDR1 is SGHNT, CDR2 YYREEE (reference sequence). The CDR3 bases are TGTGCCAGCAGCTTGGTCGCAGGGGCCTACGAGCAGTACTTC. Translation gives CASSLVAGAYEQYF.

This chain uses TRBV28 with TRBJ1-6; D possibly corresponds to TRBD1 (5 bases). Looked up from germline, CDR1 is MDHEN and CDR2 is SYDVKM. The CDR3 totals 15 residues. Trimming removed 5 bases from V and 10 bases from J, with 18 bases in between. The CDR3 nucleotides are TGTGCCAGCAGTCCACCGGGGGGTGGGTGGTCACCCCTCCACTTT. Its translation: CASSPPGGGWSPLHF.